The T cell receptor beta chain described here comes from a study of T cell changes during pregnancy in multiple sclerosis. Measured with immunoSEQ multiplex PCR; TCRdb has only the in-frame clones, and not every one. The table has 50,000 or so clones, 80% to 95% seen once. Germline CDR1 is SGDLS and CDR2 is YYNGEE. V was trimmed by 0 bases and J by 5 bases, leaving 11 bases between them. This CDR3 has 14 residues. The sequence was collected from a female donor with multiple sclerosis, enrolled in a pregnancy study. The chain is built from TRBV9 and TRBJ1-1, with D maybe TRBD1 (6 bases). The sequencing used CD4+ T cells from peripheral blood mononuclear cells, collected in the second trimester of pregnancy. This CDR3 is CASSVATGSTEAFF. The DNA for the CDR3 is TGTGCCAGCAGCGTAGCTACAGGGTCGACTGAAGCTTTCTTT.